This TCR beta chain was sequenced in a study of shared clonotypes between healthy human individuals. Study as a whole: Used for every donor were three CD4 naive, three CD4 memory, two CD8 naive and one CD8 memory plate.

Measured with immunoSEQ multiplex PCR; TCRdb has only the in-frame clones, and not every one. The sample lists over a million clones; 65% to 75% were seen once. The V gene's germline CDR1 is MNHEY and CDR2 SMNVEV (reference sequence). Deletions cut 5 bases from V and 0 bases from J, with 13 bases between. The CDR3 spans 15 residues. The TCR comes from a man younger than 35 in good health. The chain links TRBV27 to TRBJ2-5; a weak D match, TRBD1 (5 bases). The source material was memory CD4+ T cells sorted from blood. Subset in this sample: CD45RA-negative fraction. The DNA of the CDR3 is TGTGCCAGCAGTCGACTCCTAGGGGACCAAGAGACCCAGTACTTC. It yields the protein CASSRLLGDQETQYF.